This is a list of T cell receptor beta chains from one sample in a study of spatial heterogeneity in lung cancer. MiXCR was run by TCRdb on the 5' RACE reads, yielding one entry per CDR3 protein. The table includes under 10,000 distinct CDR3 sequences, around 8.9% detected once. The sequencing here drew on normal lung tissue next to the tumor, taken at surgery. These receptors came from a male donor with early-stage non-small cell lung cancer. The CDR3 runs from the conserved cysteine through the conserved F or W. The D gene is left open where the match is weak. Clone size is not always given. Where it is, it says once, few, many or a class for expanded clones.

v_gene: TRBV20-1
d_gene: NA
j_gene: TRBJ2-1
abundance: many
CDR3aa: CSARDGGRVQFF
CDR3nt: TGCAGTGCTAGAGATGGGGGGAGAGTGCAGTTCTTC

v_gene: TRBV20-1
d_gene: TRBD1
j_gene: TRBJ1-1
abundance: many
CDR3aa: CSARGTGDTEAFF
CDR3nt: TGCAGTGCTCGTGGGACAGGGGACACTGAAGCTTTCTTT

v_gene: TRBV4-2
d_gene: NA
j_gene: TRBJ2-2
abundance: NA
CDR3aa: CASSHYTGELFF
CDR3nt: TGTGCCAGCAGCCACTATACCGGGGAGCTGTTTTTT

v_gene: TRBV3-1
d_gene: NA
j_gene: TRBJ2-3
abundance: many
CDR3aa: CASSYTDTQYF
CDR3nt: TGTGCCAGCAGCTACACAGATACGCAGTATTTT

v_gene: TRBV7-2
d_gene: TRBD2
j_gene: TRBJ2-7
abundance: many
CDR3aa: CASSREGIEQYF
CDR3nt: TGTGCCAGCAGCCGGGAGGGTATCGAGCAGTACTTC

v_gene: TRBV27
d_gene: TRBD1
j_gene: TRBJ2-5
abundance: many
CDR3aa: CASSRDRTGARETQYF
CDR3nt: TGTGCCAGCAGCCGAGACAGGACAGGGGCAAGAGAGACCCAGTACTTC

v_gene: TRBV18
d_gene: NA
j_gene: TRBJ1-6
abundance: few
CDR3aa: CASSPGQGNSPLHF
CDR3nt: TGTGCCAGCTCACCGGGGCAGGGAAACTCACCCCTCCACTTT

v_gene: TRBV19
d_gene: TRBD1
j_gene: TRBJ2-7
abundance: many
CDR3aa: CASSIASGTGTYEQYF
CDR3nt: TGTGCCAGTAGTATTGCCTCCGGGACAGGGACCTACGAGCAGTACTTC

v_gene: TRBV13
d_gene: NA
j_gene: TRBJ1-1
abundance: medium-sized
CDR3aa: CASSELGSRRNTEAFF
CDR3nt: TGTGCCAGCAGCGAATTGGGGTCACGGAGGAACACTGAAGCTTTCTTT

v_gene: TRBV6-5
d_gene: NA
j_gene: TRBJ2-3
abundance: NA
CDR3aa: CASSYQASVTDTQYF
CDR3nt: TGTGCCAGCAGTTACCAGGCTAGCGTCACAGATACGCAGTATTTT

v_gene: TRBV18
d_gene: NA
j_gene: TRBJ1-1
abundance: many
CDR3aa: CASSASGNTEAFF
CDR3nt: TGTGCCAGCTCAGCCTCTGGGAACACTGAAGCTTTCTTT

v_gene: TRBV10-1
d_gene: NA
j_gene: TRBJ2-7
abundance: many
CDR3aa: CASSEWGTPYEQYF
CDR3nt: TGCGCCAGCAGTGAATGGGGGACTCCCTACGAGCAGTACTTC

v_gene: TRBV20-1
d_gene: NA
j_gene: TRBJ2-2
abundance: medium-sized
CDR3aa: CSARDGRVPSTGELFF
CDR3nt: TGCAGTGCTAGAGACGGACGGGTCCCATCCACCGGGGAGCTGTTTTTT

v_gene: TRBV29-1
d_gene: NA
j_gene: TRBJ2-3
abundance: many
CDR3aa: CSALQSRGADTQYF
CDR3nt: TGCAGCGCCTTGCAATCGCGAGGAGCGGATACGCAGTATTTT

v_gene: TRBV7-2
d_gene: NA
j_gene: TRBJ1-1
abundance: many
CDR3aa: CASSEQKNTEAFF
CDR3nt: TGTGCCAGCAGTGAACAGAAGAACACTGAAGCTTTCTTT

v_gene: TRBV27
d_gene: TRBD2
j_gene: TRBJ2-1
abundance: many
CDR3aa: CASSSTLAGSYNEQFF
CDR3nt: TGTGCCAGCAGTTCCACCCTAGCGGGATCCTACAATGAGCAGTTCTTC

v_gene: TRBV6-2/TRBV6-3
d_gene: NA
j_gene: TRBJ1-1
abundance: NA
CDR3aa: CASSPMNTEAFF
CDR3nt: TGTGCCAGCAGCCCGATGAACACTGAAGCTTTCTTT

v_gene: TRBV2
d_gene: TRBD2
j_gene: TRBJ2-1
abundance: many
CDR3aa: CASSEWTSGIYNEQFF
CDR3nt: TGTGCCAGCAGTGAGTGGACTAGCGGTATCTACAATGAGCAGTTCTTC

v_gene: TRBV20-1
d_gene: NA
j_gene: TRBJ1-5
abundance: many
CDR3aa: CSARDPRTGGRQPQHF
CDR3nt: TGCAGTGCTAGAGATCCCAGGACGGGGGGACGCCAGCCCCAGCATTTT

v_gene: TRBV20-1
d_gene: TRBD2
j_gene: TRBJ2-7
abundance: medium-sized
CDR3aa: CSARVAGKDYEQYF
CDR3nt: TGCAGTGCTAGGGTAGCGGGGAAAGACTACGAGCAGTACTTC

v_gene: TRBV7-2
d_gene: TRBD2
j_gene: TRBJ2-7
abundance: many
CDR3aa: CASTRQGTSGYEQYF
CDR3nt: TGTGCCAGCACTCGGCAAGGGACTAGCGGCTACGAGCAGTACTTC

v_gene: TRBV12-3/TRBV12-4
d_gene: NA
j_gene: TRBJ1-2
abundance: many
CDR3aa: CASSFGPQQGGNYGYTF
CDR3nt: TGTGCCAGCAGTTTTGGTCCCCAACAGGGTGGTAACTATGGCTACACCTTC

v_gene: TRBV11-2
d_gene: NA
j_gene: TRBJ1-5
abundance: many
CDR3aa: CASSSQSNQPQHF
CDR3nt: TGTGCCAGCAGCTCCCAAAGCAATCAGCCCCAGCATTTT

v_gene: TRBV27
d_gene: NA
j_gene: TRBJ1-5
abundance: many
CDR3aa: CASSSLAINQPQHF
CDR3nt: TGTGCCAGCAGTTCCCTGGCTATAAATCAGCCCCAGCATTTT

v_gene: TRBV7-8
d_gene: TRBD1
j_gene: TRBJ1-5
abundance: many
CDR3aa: CASSLGLQGGGDQPQHF
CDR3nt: TGTGCCAGCAGCTTAGGCTTACAGGGAGGGGGCGATCAGCCCCAGCATTTT

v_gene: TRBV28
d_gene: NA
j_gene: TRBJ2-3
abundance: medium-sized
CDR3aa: CASSLTNTDTQYF
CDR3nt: TGTGCCAGCAGTTTGACTAACACAGATACGCAGTATTTT

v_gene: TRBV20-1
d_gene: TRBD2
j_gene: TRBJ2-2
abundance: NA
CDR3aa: CSARGGAGELFF
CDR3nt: TGCAGTGCTAGGGGAGGGGCCGGGGAGCTGTTTTTT

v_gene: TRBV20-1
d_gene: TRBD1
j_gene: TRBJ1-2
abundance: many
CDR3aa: CSARDLRGMRYGYTF
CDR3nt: TGCAGTGCTAGAGATCTCAGGGGGATGAGATATGGCTACACCTTC

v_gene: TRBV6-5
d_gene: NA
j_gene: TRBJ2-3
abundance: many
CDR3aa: CASSYIGNTDTQYF
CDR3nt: TGTGCCAGCAGTTACATCGGAAACACAGATACGCAGTATTTT

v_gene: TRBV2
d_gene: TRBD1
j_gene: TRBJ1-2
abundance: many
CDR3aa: CASRLQGLEDHGYTF
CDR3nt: TGTGCCAGCAGGCTACAGGGGCTTGAGGATCATGGCTACACCTTC

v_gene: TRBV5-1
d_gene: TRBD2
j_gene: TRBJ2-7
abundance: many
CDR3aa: CASGRGAVNYEQYF
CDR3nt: TGCGCCAGCGGGAGGGGTGCCGTCAACTACGAGCAGTACTTC

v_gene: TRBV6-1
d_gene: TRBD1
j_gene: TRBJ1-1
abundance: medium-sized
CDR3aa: CASSETGGENTEAFF
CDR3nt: TGTGCCAGCAGTGAAACAGGGGGCGAAAACACTGAAGCTTTCTTT

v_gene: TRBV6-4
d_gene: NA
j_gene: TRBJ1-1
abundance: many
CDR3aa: CASSLTGMDTEAFF
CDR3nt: TGTGCCAGCAGTCTTACGGGGATGGACACTGAAGCTTTCTTT

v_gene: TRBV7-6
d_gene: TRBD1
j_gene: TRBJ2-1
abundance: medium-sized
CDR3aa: CASSRSGQGDNEQFF
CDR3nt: TGTGCCAGCAGCCGGTCGGGACAGGGAGACAATGAGCAGTTCTTC

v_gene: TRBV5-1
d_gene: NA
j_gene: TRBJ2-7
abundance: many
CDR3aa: CASSFSPSGQSVGEQYF
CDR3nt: TGCGCCAGCAGCTTCTCCCCCAGCGGACAGTCGGTAGGTGAGCAGTACTTC

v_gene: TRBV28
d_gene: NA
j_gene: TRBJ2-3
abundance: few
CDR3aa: CASSLQPLGTDTQYF
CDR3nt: TGTGCCAGCAGCCTCCAGCCGCTGGGCACAGATACGCAGTATTTT

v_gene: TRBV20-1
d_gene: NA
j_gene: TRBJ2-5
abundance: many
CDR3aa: CSAYLLKIGSGETQYF
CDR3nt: TGCAGTGCTTACCTCCTTAAGATCGGCTCCGGGGAGACCCAGTACTTC

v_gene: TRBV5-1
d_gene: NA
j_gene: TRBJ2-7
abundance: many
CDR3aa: CASSFGTFYYEQYF
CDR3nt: TGCGCCAGCAGCTTCGGGACATTTTACTACGAGCAGTACTTC

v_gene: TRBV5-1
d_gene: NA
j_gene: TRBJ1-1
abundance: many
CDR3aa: CASSFGAAENTEAFF
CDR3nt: TGCGCCAGCAGCTTTGGGGCAGCCGAGAACACTGAAGCTTTCTTT

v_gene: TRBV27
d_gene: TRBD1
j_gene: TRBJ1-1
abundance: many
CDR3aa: CASSIRQGVNTEAFF
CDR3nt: TGTGCCAGCAGTATCAGACAGGGGGTTAACACTGAAGCTTTCTTT